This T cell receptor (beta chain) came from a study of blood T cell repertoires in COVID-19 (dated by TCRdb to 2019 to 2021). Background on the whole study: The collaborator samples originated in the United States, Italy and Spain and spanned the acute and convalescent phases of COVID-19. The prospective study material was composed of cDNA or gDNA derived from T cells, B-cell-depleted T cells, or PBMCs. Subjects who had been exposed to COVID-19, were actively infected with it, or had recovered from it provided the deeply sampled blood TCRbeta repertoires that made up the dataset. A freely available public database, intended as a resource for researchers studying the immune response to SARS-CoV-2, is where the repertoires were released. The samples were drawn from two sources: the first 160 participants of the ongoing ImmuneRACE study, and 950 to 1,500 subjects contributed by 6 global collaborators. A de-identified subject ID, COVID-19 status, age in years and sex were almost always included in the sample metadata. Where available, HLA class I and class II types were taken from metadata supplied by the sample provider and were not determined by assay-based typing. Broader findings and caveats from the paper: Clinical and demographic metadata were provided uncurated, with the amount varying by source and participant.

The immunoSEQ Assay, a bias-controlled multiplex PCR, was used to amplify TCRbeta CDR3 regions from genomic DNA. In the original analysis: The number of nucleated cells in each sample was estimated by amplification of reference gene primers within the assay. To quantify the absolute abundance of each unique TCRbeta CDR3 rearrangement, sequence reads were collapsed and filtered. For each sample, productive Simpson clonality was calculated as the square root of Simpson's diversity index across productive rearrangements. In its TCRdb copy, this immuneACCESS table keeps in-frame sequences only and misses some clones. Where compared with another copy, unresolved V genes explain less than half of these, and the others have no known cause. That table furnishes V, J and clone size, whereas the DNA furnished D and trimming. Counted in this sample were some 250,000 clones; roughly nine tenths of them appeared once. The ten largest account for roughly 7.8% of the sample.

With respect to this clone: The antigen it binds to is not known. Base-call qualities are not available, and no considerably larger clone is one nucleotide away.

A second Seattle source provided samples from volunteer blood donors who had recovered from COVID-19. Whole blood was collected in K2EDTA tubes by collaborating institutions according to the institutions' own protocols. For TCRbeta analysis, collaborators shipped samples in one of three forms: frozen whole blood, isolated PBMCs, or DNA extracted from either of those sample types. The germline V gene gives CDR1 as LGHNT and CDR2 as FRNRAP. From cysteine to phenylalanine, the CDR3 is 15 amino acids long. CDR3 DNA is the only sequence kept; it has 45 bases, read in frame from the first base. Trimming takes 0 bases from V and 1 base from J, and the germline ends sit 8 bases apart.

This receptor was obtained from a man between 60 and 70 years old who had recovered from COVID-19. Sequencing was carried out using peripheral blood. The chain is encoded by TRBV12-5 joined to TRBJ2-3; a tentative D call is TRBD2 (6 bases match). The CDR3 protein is CASGLVLAGTDTQYF. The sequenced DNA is TGTGCTAGTGGTTTGGTGTTAGCGGGCACAGATACGCAGTATTTT. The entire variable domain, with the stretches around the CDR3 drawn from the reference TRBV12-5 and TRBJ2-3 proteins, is DARVTQTPRHKVTEMGQEVTMRCQPILGHNTVFWYRQTMMQGLELLAYFRNRAPLDDSGMPKDRFSAEMPDATLATLKIQPSEPRDSAVYFCASGLVLAGTDTQYFGPGTRLTVL.